The sequence of this T cell receptor (beta chain) was determined in a study of metastatic and nonmetastatic thyroid tumors. About the research overall: Peripheral blood and tumor or nodule samples from malignant and benign thyroid patients were compared.

Deletions cut 8 bases from V and 4 bases from J, with 12 bases between. This CDR3 region has 12 residues. Germline V CDR1 and CDR2: SNHLY, FYNNEI. TCRdb re-processed the PCR reads through MiXCR. This sample has more than 70,000 clones; approximately 9% occur once, and the top ten carry around 8.8%. Patients were all untreated before their thyroid surgery. The rearrangement joins TRBV2 to TRBJ2-7; no reliable D call. Sequenced sample: blood. This TCR came from a female donor with papillary thyroid cancer or a benign thyroid nodule (not recorded which). Some clones in this sample may be carry-over from other donors' samples. CDR3 bases: TGTGCCAGCGGTTCCCCCCCTTACGAGCAGTACTTC. It yields the protein CASGSPPYEQYF.